This T cell receptor (beta chain) was captured in a study of cytomegalovirus exposure and HLA in healthy donors. Germline V gives CDR1 MRHNA, CDR2 SNTAGT. Trimming took off 2 bases at V and 10 bases at J, with 8 bases between the two ends. CDR3 length: 11 amino acids. It was with 60 Vbeta and 13 Jbeta primers that the PCR ran. Profiling relied on immunoSEQ multiplex PCR, and the TCRdb table lists in-frame clones only, not all of them. The sample lists about 200,000 clones; 12% were seen once. This TCR derives from a man aged 45-65 years in good health and CMV-seropositive. Sequenced input: PBMCs. The chain carries TRBV6-4 and TRBJ1-1; no reliable D call. DNA for the CDR3: TGTGCCAGCAGTGACGGCGGCGGAGCTTTCTTT. This gives the protein CASSDGGGAFF.